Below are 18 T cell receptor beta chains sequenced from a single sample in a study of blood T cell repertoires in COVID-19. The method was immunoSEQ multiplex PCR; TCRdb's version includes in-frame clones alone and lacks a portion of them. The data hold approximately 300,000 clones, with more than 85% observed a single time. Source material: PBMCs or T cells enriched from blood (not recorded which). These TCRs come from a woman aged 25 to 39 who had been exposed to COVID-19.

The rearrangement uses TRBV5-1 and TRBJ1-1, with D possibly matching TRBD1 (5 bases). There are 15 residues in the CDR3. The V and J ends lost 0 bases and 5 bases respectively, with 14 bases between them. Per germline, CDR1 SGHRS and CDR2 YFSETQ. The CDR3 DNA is TGCGCCAGCAGCTTGGTATCGGGGGTTGGTACTGAAGCTTTCTTT. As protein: CASSLVSGVGTEAFF.

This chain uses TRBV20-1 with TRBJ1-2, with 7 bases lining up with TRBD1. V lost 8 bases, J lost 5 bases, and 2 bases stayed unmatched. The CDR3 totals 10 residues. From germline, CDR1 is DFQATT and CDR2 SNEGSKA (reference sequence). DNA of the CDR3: TGCAGTCTCAGGGGGTATGGCTACACCTTC. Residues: CSLRGYGYTF.

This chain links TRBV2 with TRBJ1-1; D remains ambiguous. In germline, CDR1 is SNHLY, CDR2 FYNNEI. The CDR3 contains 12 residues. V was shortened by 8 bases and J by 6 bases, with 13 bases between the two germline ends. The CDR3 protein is CASWSRWAEAFF. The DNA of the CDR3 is TGTGCCAGCTGGAGCCGGTGGGCTGAAGCTTTCTTT.

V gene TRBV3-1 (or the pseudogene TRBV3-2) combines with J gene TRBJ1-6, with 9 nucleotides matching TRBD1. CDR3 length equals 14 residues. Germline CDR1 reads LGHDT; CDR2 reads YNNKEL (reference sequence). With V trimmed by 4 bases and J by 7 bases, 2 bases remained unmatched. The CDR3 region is CASSRQGVNSPLHF. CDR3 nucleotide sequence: TGTGCCAGCAGCCGACAGGGGGTAAATTCACCCCTCCACTTT.

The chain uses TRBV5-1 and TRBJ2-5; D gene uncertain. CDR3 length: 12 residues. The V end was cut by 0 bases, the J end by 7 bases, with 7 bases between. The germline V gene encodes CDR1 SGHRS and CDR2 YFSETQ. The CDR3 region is CASSLDYGTQYF. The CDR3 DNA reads TGCGCCAGCAGCTTGGACTATGGGACCCAGTACTTC.

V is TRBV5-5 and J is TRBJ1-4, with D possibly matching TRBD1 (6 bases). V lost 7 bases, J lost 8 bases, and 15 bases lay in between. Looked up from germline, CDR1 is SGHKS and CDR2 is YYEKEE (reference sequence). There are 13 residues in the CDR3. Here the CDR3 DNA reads TGTGCCAGCGGAGGGGGGGCTGGAGAAAAACTGTTTTTT. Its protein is CASGGGAGEKLFF.

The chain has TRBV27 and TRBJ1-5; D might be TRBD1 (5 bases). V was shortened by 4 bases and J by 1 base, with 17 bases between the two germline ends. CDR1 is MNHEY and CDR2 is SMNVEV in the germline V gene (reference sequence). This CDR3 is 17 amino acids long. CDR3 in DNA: TGTGCCAGCAGTTCCGAAACGGGACTCAGGAGCAATCAGCCCCAGCATTTT. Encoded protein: CASSSETGLRSNQPQHF.

CDR3 nucleotide sequence: TGTGCCAGCAGGAGGGTATTGGATGAAAAACTGTTTTTT. Residues: CASRRVLDEKLFF. This sequence joins TRBV6-5 and TRBJ1-4; D is uncertain. CDR3 length equals 13 residues. Germline V gene data show CDR1 as MNHEY and CDR2 as SVGAGI. Trimming removed 6 bases at V and 6 bases at J, with 11 bases between.

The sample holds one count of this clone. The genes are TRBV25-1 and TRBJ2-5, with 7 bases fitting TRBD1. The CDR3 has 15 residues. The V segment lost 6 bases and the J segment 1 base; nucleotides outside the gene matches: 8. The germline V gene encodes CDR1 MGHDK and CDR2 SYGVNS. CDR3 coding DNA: TGTGCCAGCAGCCTCCGGGGACAGCTCCAAGAGACCCAGTACTTC. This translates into CASSLRGQLQETQYF. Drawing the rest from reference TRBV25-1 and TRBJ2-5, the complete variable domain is EADIYQTPRYLVIGTGKKITLECSQTMGHDKMYWYQQDPGMELHLIHYSYGVNSTEKGDLSSESTVSRIRTEHFPLTLESARPSHTSQYLCASSLRGQLQETQYFGPGTRLLVL.

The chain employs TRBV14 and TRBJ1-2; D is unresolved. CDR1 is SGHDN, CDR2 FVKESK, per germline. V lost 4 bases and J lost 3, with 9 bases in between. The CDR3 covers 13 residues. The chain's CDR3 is CASSPVADYGYTF. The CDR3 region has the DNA TGTGCCAGCAGCCCCGTGGCAGACTATGGCTACACCTTC. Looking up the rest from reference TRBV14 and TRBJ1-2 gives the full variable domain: EAGVTQFPSHSVIEKGQTVTLRCDPISGHDNLYWYRRVMGKEIKFLLHFVKESKQDESGMPNNRFLAERTGGTYSTLKVQPAELEDSGVYFCASSPVADYGYTFGSGTRLTVV.

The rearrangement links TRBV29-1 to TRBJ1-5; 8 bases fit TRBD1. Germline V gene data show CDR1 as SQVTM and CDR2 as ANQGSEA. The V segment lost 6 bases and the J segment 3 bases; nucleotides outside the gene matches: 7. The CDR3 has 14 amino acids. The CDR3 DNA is TGCAGCGTCCGGACAGGGCGGGACAATCAGCCCCAGCATTTT. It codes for CSVRTGRDNQPQHF.

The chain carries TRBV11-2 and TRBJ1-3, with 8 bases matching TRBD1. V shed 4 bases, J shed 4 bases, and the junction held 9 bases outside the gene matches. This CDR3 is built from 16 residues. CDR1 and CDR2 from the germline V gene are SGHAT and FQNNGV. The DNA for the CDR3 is TGTGCCAGCAGCTCCAACAGGGGGAGCTCCGGAAACACCATATATTTT. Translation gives CASSSNRGSSGNTIYF. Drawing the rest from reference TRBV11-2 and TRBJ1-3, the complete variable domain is EAGVAQSPRYKIIEKRQSVAFWCNPISGHATLYWYQQILGQGPKLLIQFQNNGVVDDSQLPKDRFSAERLKGVDSTLKIQPAKLEDSAVYLCASSSNRGSSGNTIYFGEGSWLTVV.

The CDR3 region is CATSDSGLQLETQYF. The CDR3 nucleotides read TGTGCCACCAGTGATTCGGGACTACAGCTAGAGACCCAGTACTTC. This chain joins TRBV24-1 and TRBJ2-5; 7 nucleotides align to TRBD2. The V gene's germline CDR1 is KGHDR and CDR2 SFDVKD. V dropped 2 bases and J dropped 4; count of bases not matched to a gene: 6. The length of the CDR3 is 15 residues.

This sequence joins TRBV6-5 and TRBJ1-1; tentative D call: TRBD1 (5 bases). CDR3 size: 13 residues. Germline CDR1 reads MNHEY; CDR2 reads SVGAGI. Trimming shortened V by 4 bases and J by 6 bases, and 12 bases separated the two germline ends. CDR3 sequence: CASSSGPGAEAFF. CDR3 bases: TGTGCCAGCAGTTCAGGGCCGGGCGCTGAAGCTTTCTTT.

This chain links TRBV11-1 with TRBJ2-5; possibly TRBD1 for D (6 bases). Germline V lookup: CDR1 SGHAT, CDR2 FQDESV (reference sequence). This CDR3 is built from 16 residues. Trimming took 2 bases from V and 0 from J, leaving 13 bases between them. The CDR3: CASSLRAGQHQETQYF. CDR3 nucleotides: TGTGCCAGCAGCTTAAGAGCTGGACAGCACCAAGAGACCCAGTACTTC. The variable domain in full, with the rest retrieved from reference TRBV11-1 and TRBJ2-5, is EAEVAQSPRYKITEKSQAVAFWCDPISGHATLYWYRQILGQGPELLVQFQDESVVDDSQLPKDRFSAERLKGVDSTLKIQPAELGDSAMYLCASSLRAGQHQETQYFGPGTRLLVL.

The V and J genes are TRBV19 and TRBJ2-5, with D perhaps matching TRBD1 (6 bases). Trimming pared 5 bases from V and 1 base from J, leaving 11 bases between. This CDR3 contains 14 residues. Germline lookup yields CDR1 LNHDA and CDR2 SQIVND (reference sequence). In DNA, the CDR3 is TGTGCCAGTAGTCTTACAGGGATCCAAGAGACCCAGTACTTC. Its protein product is CASSLTGIQETQYF.

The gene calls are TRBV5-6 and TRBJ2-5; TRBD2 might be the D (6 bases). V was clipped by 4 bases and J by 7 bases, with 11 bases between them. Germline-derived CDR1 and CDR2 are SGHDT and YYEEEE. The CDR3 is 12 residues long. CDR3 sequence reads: CASSPWRGTQYF. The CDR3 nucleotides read TGTGCCAGCAGCCCCTGGCGGGGGACCCAGTACTTC. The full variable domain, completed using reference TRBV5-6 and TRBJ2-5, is DAGVTQSPTHLIKTRGQQVTLRCSPKSGHDTVSWYQQALGQGPQFIFQYYEEEERQRGNFPDRFSGHQFPNYSSELNVNALLLGDSALYLCASSPWRGTQYFGPGTRLLVL.

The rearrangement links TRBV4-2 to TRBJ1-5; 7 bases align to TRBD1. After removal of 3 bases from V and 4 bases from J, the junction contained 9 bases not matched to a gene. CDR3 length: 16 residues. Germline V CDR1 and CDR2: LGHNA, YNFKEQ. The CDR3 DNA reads TGTGCCAGCAGCCACGTGACAGGGAGTGGTAATCAGCCCCAGCATTTT. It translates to CASSHVTGSGNQPQHF.